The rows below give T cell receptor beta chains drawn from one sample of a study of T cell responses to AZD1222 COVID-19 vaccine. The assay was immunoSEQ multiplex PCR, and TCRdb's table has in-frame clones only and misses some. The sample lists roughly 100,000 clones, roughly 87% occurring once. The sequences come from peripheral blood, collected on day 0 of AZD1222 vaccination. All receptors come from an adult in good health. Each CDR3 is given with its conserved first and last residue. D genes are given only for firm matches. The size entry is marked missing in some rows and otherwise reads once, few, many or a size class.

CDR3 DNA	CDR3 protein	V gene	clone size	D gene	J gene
TGTGCCAGCAGTACCAGGGGGAGGGTGGGCTACACCTTC	CASSTRGRVGYTF	TRBV27	.	TRBD1	TRBJ1-2
TGTGCCAGCAGTCCACAGGGAATGCACACTGAAGCTTTCTTT	CASSPQGMHTEAFF	TRBV11-1	.	.	TRBJ1-1
TGTGCCAGCAGTTATAATGCAGCGGGACGCCGGATCCCCCTCTTC	CASSYNAAGRRIPLF	TRBV6-2/TRBV6-3	.	.	TRBJ1-2
TGTGCCAGCTCGGGGGCGCGCTCCTATAATTCACCCCTCCACTTT	CASSGARSYNSPLHF	TRBV6-5	.	.	TRBJ1-6
TGCGCCAGCAGCCAAGTCGGGGGGGCCACCGGGGAGCTGTTTTTT	CASSQVGGATGELFF	TRBV4-3	.	TRBD2	TRBJ2-2
TGCAGCGTTGAAGATCTGGGACAGGGGTGGTTTGAGCAGTTCTTC	CSVEDLGQGWFEQFF	TRBV29-1	.	TRBD1	TRBJ2-1
TGTGCCAGCAGCGGGAACCATAATTCACCCCTCCACTTT	CASSGNHNSPLHF	TRBV28	.	.	TRBJ1-6
TGTGCCAGTAGTATGAACAGGTACCCGGGCACCATATATTTT	CASSMNRYPGTIYF	TRBV19	once	.	TRBJ1-3
TGCAGCGTTGAAGGGGCGAATGAAAAACTGTTTTTT	CSVEGANEKLFF	TRBV29-1	once	.	TRBJ1-4
TGTGCCAGCAGTTCACATATCACAGGGCATACATACTACTACGAGCAGTACTTC	CASSSHITGHTYYYEQYF	TRBV6-2/TRBV6-3	.	.	TRBJ2-7
TGTGCCAGCAGTCAGCAGCGGGGGGCCCTCCAAGAGACCCAGTACTTC	CASSQQRGALQETQYF	TRBV6-2/TRBV6-3	.	TRBD2	TRBJ2-5
TGTGCCAGCAGCTTTGGATCGGGGGAGTATGAGCAGTTCTTC	CASSFGSGEYEQFF	TRBV7-2	.	.	TRBJ2-1
TGTGCCACCAGTGATTCCAACAGTTGGGGGAAGAATTCACCCCTCCACTTT	CATSDSNSWGKNSPLHF	TRBV24-1	.	.	TRBJ1-6
TGTGCCAGTAGTATAGGCGGCGTCGGTGGCCTAACCGGGGAGCTGTTTTTT	CASSIGGVGGLTGELFF	TRBV19	.	.	TRBJ2-2
TGTGCCAGCAAGCGGGAAACATTAAACTACGAGCAGTACTTC	CASKRETLNYEQYF	TRBV2	.	TRBD2	TRBJ2-7
TGCGCCAGCAGCTTAGAGGGTCGGGGCACAGATACGCAGTATTTT	CASSLEGRGTDTQYF	TRBV5-1	.	.	TRBJ2-3
TGTGCTAGTGGTTTGGTAGGGCGGGGGATGACTTTCTTT	CASGLVGRGMTFF	TRBV12-5	.	.	TRBJ1-1
TGTGCCAGCAGTTACGCCAGCGGTAGACAGGGGATTGGCTACACCTTC	CASSYASGRQGIGYTF	TRBV6-5	.	TRBD1	TRBJ1-2
TGCAGCGTAACACTCGTCAGAGACAGCGCCGATGGCTACACCTTC	CSVTLVRDSADGYTF	TRBV29-1	.	.	TRBJ1-2
TGTGCCACCAGCAGAGAGCCTTACAACGAGCAGTACTTC	CATSREPYNEQYF	TRBV15	.	.	TRBJ2-7
TGTGCCAGCAGCGCGGGGATCACCATACAAGAGACCCAGTACTTC	CASSAGITIQETQYF	TRBV7-2	.	.	TRBJ2-5
TGTGCCAGCAGCCAAGCGGGGGGGGGCACTGAAGCTTTCTTT	CASSQAGGGTEAFF	TRBV3-1/TRBV3-2	once	.	TRBJ1-1
TGTGCCAGCAGCTGGGACAGGTTCTCCTACGAGCAGTACTTC	CASSWDRFSYEQYF	TRBV7-2	.	TRBD1	TRBJ2-7
TGTGCCAGCAGTTTAGGTAGTAGCGGGGGCCAGACCCAGTACTTC	CASSLGSSGGQTQYF	TRBV27	.	TRBD2	TRBJ2-5
TGTGCCAGTAGTGCCGTCCTAGTAGCTAACTATGGCTACACCTTC	CASSAVLVANYGYTF	TRBV19	.	.	TRBJ1-2
TGTGCCAGCAGCGTGGGGACAGGACGCGGCTACACCTTC	CASSVGTGRGYTF	TRBV12-3/TRBV12-4	.	TRBD1	TRBJ1-2
TGTGCCAGCAGCTTAAGGAGCGGGGATGCAGATACGCAGTATTTT	CASSLRSGDADTQYF	TRBV11-3	.	TRBD2	TRBJ2-3
TGCAGTGCTAGTCTGACGGGGGTGGGATCACCCCTCCACTTT	CSASLTGVGSPLHF	TRBV20-1	once	.	TRBJ1-6